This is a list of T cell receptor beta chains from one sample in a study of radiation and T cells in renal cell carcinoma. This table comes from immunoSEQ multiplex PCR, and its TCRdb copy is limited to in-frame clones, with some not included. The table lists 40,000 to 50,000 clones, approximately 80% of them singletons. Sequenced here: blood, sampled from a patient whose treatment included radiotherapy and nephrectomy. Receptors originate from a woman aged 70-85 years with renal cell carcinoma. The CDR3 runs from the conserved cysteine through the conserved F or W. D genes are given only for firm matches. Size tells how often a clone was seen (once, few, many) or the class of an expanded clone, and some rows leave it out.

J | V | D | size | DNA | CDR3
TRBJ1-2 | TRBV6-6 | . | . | TGTGCCAGCAGTTTTTCAGGGGAATACTATGGCTACACCTTC | CASSFSGEYYGYTF
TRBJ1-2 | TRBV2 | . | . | TGTGCCAGCAAGGCGGAACAGGGAAACTATGGCTACACCTTC | CASKAEQGNYGYTF
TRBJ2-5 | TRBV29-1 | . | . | TGCAGCGTTGCTAGACAAATACGGGAAGAGCAGTACTTC | CSVARQIREEQYF
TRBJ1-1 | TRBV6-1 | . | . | TGTGCCAGCAGTGTAGGGTACACTGAAGCTTTCTTT | CASSVGYTEAFF
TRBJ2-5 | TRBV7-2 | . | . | TGTGCCAGCAGTACCGGGGCCGGGCGTCTAGTGTACTTC | CASSTGAGRLVYF
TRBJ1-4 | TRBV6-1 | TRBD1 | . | TGTGCCAGCAGTGAATGGGACAGGTTTGAAAAACTGTTTTTT | CASSEWDRFEKLFF
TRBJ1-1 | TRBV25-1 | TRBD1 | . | TGTGCCGGCATTAGCAGGGGGCTGGTATCTGAAGCTTTCTTT | CAGISRGLVSEAFF
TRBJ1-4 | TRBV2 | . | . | TGTGCCAGCAGCGAACCGAGGAGGTATAATGAAAAACTGTTTTTT | CASSEPRRYNEKLFF
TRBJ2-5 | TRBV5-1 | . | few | TGCGCCAGCAGCTGGGCCCGGGTAGGGGATGGCGGGACCCAGTACTTC | CASSWARVGDGGTQYF
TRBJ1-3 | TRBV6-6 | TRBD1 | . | TGTGCCAGCAGTTACTCGACAGGGGGAGGAAACACCATATATTTT | CASSYSTGGGNTIYF
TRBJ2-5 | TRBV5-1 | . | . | TGCGCCAGCAGAGGCCAAGAGACCCAGTACTTC | CASRGQETQYF
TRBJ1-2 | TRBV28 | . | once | TGTGCCAGCAGTTTAACAGGGAACTATGGCTACACCTTC | CASSLTGNYGYTF
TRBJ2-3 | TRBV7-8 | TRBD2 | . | TGTGCCAGCAGCCAGGGACTAGCGGGGGGGCGGAGCACAGATACGCAGTATTTT | CASSQGLAGGRSTDTQYF
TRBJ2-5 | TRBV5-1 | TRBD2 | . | TGCGCCAGCAGCCGGATGGGGACTAGCGGAGTCCAAGAGACCCAGTACTTC | CASSRMGTSGVQETQYF
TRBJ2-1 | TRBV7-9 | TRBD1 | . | TGTGCCAGCAGCCCCGGACAGGGAGACTCCTACAATGAGCAGTTCTTC | CASSPGQGDSYNEQFF
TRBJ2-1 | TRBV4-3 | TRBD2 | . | TGCGCCAGCAGCCAAGCGGGGCTAGCGGGCAACAATGAGCAGTTCTTC | CASSQAGLAGNNEQFF
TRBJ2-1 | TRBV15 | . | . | TGTGCCACCAGCAGAGAGTCCGGCAAATTTAACTCCAATGAGCAGTTCTTC | CATSRESGKFNSNEQFF
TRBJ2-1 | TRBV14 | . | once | TGTGCCAGCAGCCAAGATGCTGGGCTATTTTGGACTTACTCCTACAATGAGCAGTTCTTC | CASSQDAGLFWTYSYNEQFF
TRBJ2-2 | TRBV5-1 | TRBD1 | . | TGCGCCAGCAGCGACTCGGGGACAGGGCCCGGGGAGCTGTTTTTT | CASSDSGTGPGELFF
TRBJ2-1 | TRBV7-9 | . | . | TGTGCCAGCAGCCCTCGCCTGGGGAATGAGCAGTTCTTC | CASSPRLGNEQFF